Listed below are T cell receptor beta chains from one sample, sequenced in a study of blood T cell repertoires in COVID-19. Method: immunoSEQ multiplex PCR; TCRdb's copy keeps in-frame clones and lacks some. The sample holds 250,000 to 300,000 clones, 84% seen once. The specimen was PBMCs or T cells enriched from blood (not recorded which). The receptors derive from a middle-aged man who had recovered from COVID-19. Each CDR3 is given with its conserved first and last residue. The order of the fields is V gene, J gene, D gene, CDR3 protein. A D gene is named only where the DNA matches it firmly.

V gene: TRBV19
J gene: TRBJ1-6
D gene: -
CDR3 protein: CASSKLESSYNSPLHF

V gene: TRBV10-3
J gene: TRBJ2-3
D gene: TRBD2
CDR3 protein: CAIKSFPSGGRTDTQYF

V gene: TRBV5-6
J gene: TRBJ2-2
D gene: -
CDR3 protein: CASSPTGPRGLGELFF

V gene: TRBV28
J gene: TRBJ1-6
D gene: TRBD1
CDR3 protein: CAITGTGDNSPLHF

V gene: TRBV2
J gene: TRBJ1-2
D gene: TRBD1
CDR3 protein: CASTLHQGGGYGYTF

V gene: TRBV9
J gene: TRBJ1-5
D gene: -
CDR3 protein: CASSAGGVRNQPQHF

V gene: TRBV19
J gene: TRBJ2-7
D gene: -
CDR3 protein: CASSRLAQGYEQYF

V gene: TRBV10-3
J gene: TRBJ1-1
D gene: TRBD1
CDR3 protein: CAISGTGESTEAFF

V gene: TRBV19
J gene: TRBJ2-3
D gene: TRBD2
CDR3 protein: CASTESGGPSDTQYF

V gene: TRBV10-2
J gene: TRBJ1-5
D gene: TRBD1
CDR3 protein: CASGTGTLGGNQPQHF

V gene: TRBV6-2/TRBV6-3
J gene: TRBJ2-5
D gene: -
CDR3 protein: CASSYRLAGTQYF

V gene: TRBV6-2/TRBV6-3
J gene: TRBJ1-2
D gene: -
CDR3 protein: CASSYRTEGYTF

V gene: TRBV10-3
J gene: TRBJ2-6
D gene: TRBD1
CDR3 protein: CAISGAPGGLLSGANVLTF

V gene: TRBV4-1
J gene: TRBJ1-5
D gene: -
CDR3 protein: CASSQGSSYSNQPQHF

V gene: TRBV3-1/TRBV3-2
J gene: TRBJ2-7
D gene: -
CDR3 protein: CASSHGKGHLRGEQYF

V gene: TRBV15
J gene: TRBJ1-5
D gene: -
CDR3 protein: CATGRGNQPQHF

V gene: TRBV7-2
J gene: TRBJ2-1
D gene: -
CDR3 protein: CASSSHPGVRGNEQFF

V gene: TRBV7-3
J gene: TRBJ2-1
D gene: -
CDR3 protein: CASSNPPGNEQFF